This T cell receptor (beta chain) came from a study of shared clonotypes between healthy human individuals. CD4+ cells were split into CD45RA+ naive and CD45RA-negative memory subsets. A remark on this clone: Its antigen is currently unknown.

Assay: immunoSEQ multiplex PCR; the TCRdb copy retains only in-frame clones and omits some. The repertoire holds more than 2,000,000 clones, just over 90% seen once, with 0.3% to 0.4% in the top ten. Points from the study as a whole: Read depth was anticipated to influence clonotype sharing among donors. Across four donors, naive CD4 shared roughly 5.2%, naive CD8 about 3.2%, memory CD4 about 2.4%, memory CD8 0.4% to 0.5%.

CDR3 length: 15 residues. Germline V lookup: CDR1 SGHTA, CDR2 FQGNSA. V dropped 5 bases and J dropped 2; count of bases not matched to a gene: 6. The specimen sequenced was naive CD4+ T cells from PBMCs. Indicated subset: CD45RA+ positively selected. This rearrangement joins TRBV7-2 to TRBJ1-3; 7 bases are shared with TRBD1. This TCR was sampled from a man between 18 and 29 years old in good health. Some clones in this sample may be carry-over from other donors' samples. The CDR3 protein is CASSRTTGPGNTIYF. The CDR3 DNA reads as TGTGCCAGCAGCCGCACGACAGGGCCTGGAAACACCATATATTTT.